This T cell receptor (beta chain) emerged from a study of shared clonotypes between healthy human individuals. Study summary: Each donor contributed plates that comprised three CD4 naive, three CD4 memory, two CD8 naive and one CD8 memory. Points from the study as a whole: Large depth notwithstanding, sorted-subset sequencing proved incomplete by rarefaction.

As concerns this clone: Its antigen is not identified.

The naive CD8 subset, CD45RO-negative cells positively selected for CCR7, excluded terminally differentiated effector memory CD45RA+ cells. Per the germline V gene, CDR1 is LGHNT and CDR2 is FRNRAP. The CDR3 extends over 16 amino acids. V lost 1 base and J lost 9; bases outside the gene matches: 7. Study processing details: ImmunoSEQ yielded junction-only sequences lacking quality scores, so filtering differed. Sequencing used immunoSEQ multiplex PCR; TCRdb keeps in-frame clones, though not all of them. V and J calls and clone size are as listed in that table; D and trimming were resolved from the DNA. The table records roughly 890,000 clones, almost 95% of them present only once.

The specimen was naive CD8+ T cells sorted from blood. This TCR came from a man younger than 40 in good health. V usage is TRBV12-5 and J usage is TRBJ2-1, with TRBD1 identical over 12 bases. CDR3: CASGLAGTGGFFEQFF. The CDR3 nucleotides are TGTGCTAGTGGTTTGGCCGGGACAGGGGGCTTTTTTGAGCAGTTCTTC.